Below are 22 T cell receptor beta chains sequenced from a single sample in a study of blood T cell repertoires in COVID-19. The protocol was immunoSEQ multiplex PCR, while the TCRdb copy is restricted to in-frame clones and leaves out a portion. This table holds under 200,000 clones, approximately 88% found once. Sequencing was performed on PBMCs or T cells enriched from blood (not recorded which). The receptors come from a woman aged 60-75 years who had recovered from COVID-19.

The chain couples TRBV7-9 to TRBJ1-2, with 7 bases identical to TRBD1. The CDR3 length is 17 residues. The V and J ends lost 5 bases and 2 bases, in that order; junction bases with no gene match: 14. Per germline, CDR1 SEHNR and CDR2 FQNEAQ (reference sequence). The CDR3 sequence: CASSGGWRGQGNYGYTF. CDR3 sequence (DNA): TGTGCCAGCAGCGGAGGATGGAGGGGGCAAGGGAACTATGGCTACACCTTC.

This clone was observed a few times. One end of the junction is discordant with germline, which a read error may explain. The V gene is TRBV9, the J gene TRBJ2-5, with D unclear. Germline lookup yields CDR1 SGDLS and CDR2 YYNGEE. The CDR3 extends over 13 amino acids. The CDR3, as DNA: TGTGCCAGCAGTAGAGGATTTCAAGATACCCAGTACTTC. Residues: CASSRGFQDTQYF.

This chain links TRBV4-1 with TRBJ1-1; D gene unclear. Germline V gene sequence: CDR1 MGHRA, CDR2 YSYEKL. With 0 bases removed from V and 0 bases from J, the gap between germline ends came to 8 bases. CDR3 length equals 15 residues. CDR3 protein: CASSQDVPLNTEAFF. As DNA, the CDR3 is TGCGCCAGCAGCCAAGATGTCCCTTTGAACACTGAAGCTTTCTTT.

In this sample, this clone turned up once. The V gene is TRBV28, the J gene TRBJ2-2, with a weak D call TRBD2 (6 bases). The germline V and J ends were trimmed by 7 bases and 9 bases, with 15 bases remaining between them. CDR1 MDHEN and CDR2 SYDVKM come from the germline V gene. This CDR3 contains 13 residues. DNA of the CDR3: TGTGCCAGCAACTTGGAGGGGAACCGGGAGCTGTTTTTT. It is translated as CASNLEGNRELFF.

The chain joins TRBV11-2 to TRBJ1-1; 8 bases fit TRBD1. The CDR3 has 16 residues. Germline lookup yields CDR1 SGHAT and CDR2 FQNNGV. The V and J ends lost 5 bases and 1 base, in that order; junction bases with no gene match: 9. The DNA for the CDR3 is TGTGCCAGCAGCCCTCGACAGGGGTTGGCGAACACTGAAGCTTTCTTT. The encoded protein is CASSPRQGLANTEAFF.

The chain links TRBV11-2 to TRBJ2-1, with TRBD2 matching 12 bases. The CDR3 covers 15 residues. CDR1 is SGHAT and CDR2 is FQNNGV in the germline V gene. The junction had 0 bases not matched to a gene; V was cut back by 1 base and J by 5 bases. CDR3 region: CASSLGLAGDNEQFF. DNA for the CDR3: TGTGCCAGCAGCTTAGGACTAGCGGGGGACAATGAGCAGTTCTTC.

V is TRBV5-1 and J is TRBJ1-2, with D perhaps TRBD1 (5 bases). The V end lost 5 bases, the J end lost 4 bases, and 15 bases lay between the germline ends. Germline CDR1 SGHRS, CDR2 YFSETQ. This CDR3 contains 14 residues. The CDR3 nucleotides are TGCGCCAGCAGGGACGCGGGAGGGACCTATGGCTACACCTTC. This sequence encodes CASRDAGGTYGYTF.

V usage is TRBV5-1 and J usage is TRBJ2-5; 11 nucleotides match TRBD1. Germline CDR1 reads SGHRS; CDR2 reads YFSETQ. The CDR3 length is 15 residues. V was pared by 0 bases and J by 7 bases, with 5 bases of the junction left unmatched. The CDR3 loop is CASSLGTGGLGTQYF. CDR3 coding DNA: TGCGCCAGCAGCTTGGGGACAGGGGGCCTGGGGACCCAGTACTTC.

The rearrangement joins TRBV11-2 to TRBJ2-3; 13 positions match TRBD2. V was clipped by 5 bases and J by 4 bases; unmatched bases: 6. The CDR3 contains 16 residues. CDR1 SGHAT and CDR2 FQNNGV come from the germline V gene. The CDR3 loop reads CASSQFGTSGADTQYF. As DNA, the CDR3 is TGTGCCAGCAGCCAATTTGGGACTAGCGGGGCAGATACGCAGTATTTT.

The V and J genes are TRBV2 and TRBJ2-1; 7 bases match TRBD2. The CDR3 length is 15 residues. Germline values: CDR1 SNHLY, CDR2 FYNNEI. V lost 2 bases to trimming and J lost 4 bases; unmatched junction nucleotides: 5. The CDR3: CASSELSGPYNEQFF. The CDR3, as DNA: TGTGCCAGCAGTGAACTTAGCGGGCCTTACAATGAGCAGTTCTTC.

The genes are TRBV30 and TRBJ1-3; no reliable D call. This CDR3 region has 13 residues. Germline CDR1 GTSNPN, CDR2 SVGIG (reference sequence). V was pared by 4 bases and J by 4 bases, with 11 bases between. The CDR3 is CAWMVAEGNTIYF. For the CDR3, the DNA is TGTGCCTGGATGGTGGCAGAAGGAAACACCATATATTTT.

CDR3: CSVVKQGLEQYF. The DNA for the CDR3 is TGCAGCGTTGTAAAGCAGGGGCTCGAGCAGTACTTC. V gene TRBV29-1 combines with J gene TRBJ2-7, with D possibly being TRBD1 (6 bases). The V and J ends lost 4 bases and 6 bases respectively, with 13 bases between them. CDR3 length equals 12 residues. Germline V gene data show CDR1 as SQVTM and CDR2 as ANQGSEA.

The chain joins TRBV11-2 to TRBJ1-2, with 8 positions matching TRBD1. The CDR3 consists of 14 residues. V dropped 1 base and J dropped 4; count of bases not matched to a gene: 2. Germline loops: CDR1 SGHAT, CDR2 FQNNGV. The CDR3 DNA sequence: TGTGCCAGCAGCTTAGGGACAGGGCCCTATGGCTACACCTTC. The encoded protein is CASSLGTGPYGYTF.

The chain couples TRBV2 to TRBJ2-5; 8 bases agree with TRBD1. The length of the CDR3 is 15 residues. Germline trimming cut 4 bases from V and 0 bases from J; bases unmatched to any gene: 4. Germline V lookup: CDR1 SNHLY, CDR2 FYNNEI. DNA for the CDR3: TGTGCCAGCAGTGCGGACAGGGAGTACCAAGAGACCCAGTACTTC. The encoded protein is CASSADREYQETQYF.

This chain uses TRBV5-1 with TRBJ1-6; D is perhaps TRBD1 (6 bases). This CDR3 is 12 amino acids long. V lost 5 bases, J lost 11 bases, and 11 bases lay in between. The germline CDR1 and CDR2 sequences are SGHRS and YFSETQ. DNA for the CDR3: TGCGCCAGCAGTGGGGGCACGGCACCCCTCCACTTT. It encodes CASSGGTAPLHF.

The chain combines TRBV9 with TRBJ2-2; 7 bases agree with TRBD1. The ends lost 0 bases at V and 4 bases at J; junction bases unmatched: 6. The V gene's germline CDR1 is SGDLS and CDR2 YYNGEE. The CDR3 loop spans 16 amino acids. CDR3: CASSVARDSITGELFF. The CDR3 bases are TGTGCCAGCAGCGTAGCTCGGGACAGTATCACCGGGGAGCTGTTTTTT.

In DNA, the CDR3 is TGTGCCAGCAGTCAGGGGTGGGACAGAGAAGCTTTCTTT. This codes for CASSQGWDREAFF. The chain has TRBV3-1 (or the pseudogene TRBV3-2) and TRBJ1-1; 7 bases are shared with TRBD1. Looked up from germline, CDR1 is LGHDT and CDR2 is YNNKEL (reference sequence). Trimming removed 6 bases from V and 8 bases from J; junction bases left unmatched: 9. This CDR3 contains 13 residues.

The chain couples TRBV10-3 to TRBJ1-1, with D possibly TRBD1 on 6 matching bases. Germline CDR1 is ENHRY and CDR2 is SYGVKD. The CDR3 sequence is 12 residues long. V was trimmed by 6 bases and J by 8 bases, leaving 13 bases between them. This CDR3 is CAIRDSIGEAFF. The CDR3 DNA is TGTGCCATCAGGGACAGCATCGGAGAAGCTTTCTTT.

This clone was detected only a few times. The V gene is TRBV24-1, the J gene TRBJ2-3; TRBD2 matches 12 bases. CDR3 length: 16 residues. With 3 bases clipped from V and 4 bases from J, the junction kept 4 bases outside the gene matches. The germline V gene encodes CDR1 KGHDR and CDR2 SFDVKD. In DNA form, the CDR3 reads TGTGCCACCAGTGATCCGACTAGCGGGGGCCCAGATACGCAGTATTTT. Protein product: CATSDPTSGGPDTQYF.

This chain joins TRBV7-9 and TRBJ1-5, with 8 positions matching TRBD1. Germline V lookup: CDR1 SEHNR, CDR2 FQNEAQ (reference sequence). The trim removed 5 bases at V and 5 bases at J, leaving 8 bases unmatched. The CDR3 sequence is 15 residues long. CDR3 nucleotides: TGTGCCAGCAGCCCCGGACAGGGTAGGGATCAGCCCCAGCATTTT. Translated: CASSPGQGRDQPQHF.

This clone showed up just a few times. J is TRBJ1-4 and V is TRBV6-5, with 9 positions matching TRBD1. V lost 6 bases to trimming and J lost 8 bases; unmatched junction nucleotides: 7. The CDR3 consists of 14 residues. Germline V lookup: CDR1 MNHEY, CDR2 SVGAGI. Here the CDR3 DNA reads TGTGCCAGCAGAGCCGGGACAGGGAACGAAAAACTGTTTTTT. Its translation is CASRAGTGNEKLFF.

The V call is TRBV28, the J call TRBJ1-5, with D possibly TRBD1 on 5 matching bases. CDR3 length: 16 residues. V lost 2 bases and J lost 6, with 17 bases in between. Germline V gene data show CDR1 as MDHEN and CDR2 as SYDVKM. Written as DNA, the CDR3 is TGTGCCAGCAGTTTAGGGGACTACGTGTGGGGTCAGCCCCAGCATTTT. Protein product: CASSLGDYVWGQPQHF. The whole variable domain, remainder taken from reference TRBV28 and TRBJ1-5, is DVKVTQSSRYLVKRTGEKVFLECVQDMDHENMFWYRQDPGLGLRLIYFSYDVKMKEKGDIPEGYSVSREKKERFSLILESASTNQTSMYLCASSLGDYVWGQPQHFGDGTRLSIL.